One T cell receptor (beta chain) is described in this entry. Using immunoSEQ multiplex PCR, the repertoire was profiled, and TCRdb retains in-frame clones only, with some absent. Here the sample spans a few hundred thousand clones, 80% to 90% being singletons. In terms of age and location, participants ranged from roughly 18 to 100 years and lived in about two dozen US areas. V was trimmed by 1 base and J by 2 bases, leaving 13 bases between them. Germline values: CDR1 SGHAT, CDR2 FQNNGV. The CDR3 length is 16 residues. These data come from a study of blood T cell repertoires in COVID-19. Material for sequencing was PBMCs or T cells enriched from blood (not recorded which). The chain couples TRBV11-2 to TRBJ2-3; perhaps TRBD2 as D (6 bases). This clonotype was obtained from a woman between 45 and 65 years old who had recovered from COVID-19. CDR3 protein: CASSLGGGPFTDTQYF. DNA for the CDR3: TGTGCCAGCAGCTTAGGGGGAGGACCGTTCACAGATACGCAGTATTTT.